This T cell receptor beta chain appears in the sequencing data of a study of T cell changes during pregnancy in multiple sclerosis (dated by TCRdb to about 2019). Some background on the complete study: Changes in the T cell repertoire over the course of pregnancy were examined in this study in women with multiple sclerosis.

This clone has just one count. Its cognate antigen has yet to be identified. No clone much larger than this one lies a single base away; base qualities are absent. V is cut by 5 bases and J by 4 bases, and the space between the germline ends is 6 bases. The CDR3 measures 12 amino acids from cysteine to phenylalanine. Of the read, only the CDR3 DNA is kept; its 36 bases are in frame from base 1. The germline V gene (reference sequence) provides CDR1 SEHNR and CDR2 FQNEAQ. Libraries came from the immunoSEQ multiplex PCR assay. Drawn from immuneACCESS, this table holds only the in-frame rearrangements with V and J called that TCRdb kept. Clones are partly lost; checked studies trace under half to an unresolved V gene and leave the rest unexplained. The sample records about 47,000 clones, 80% to 90% of which are singletons. 8.3% of the sample rests with the top ten.

This chain is built from TRBV7-9 and TRBJ1-5, with no confidently assigned D gene. Sequenced here: CD8+ T cells from peripheral blood mononuclear cells, sampled in the second trimester of pregnancy. This TCR came from a female donor with multiple sclerosis, enrolled in a pregnancy study. The DNA sequence is given as TGTGCCAGCAGCGGAGGAAATCAGCCCCAGCATTTT. This is translated as CASSGGNQPQHF.